The 11 T cell receptor beta chains in this list originate from one sample, sequenced in a study of blood T cells in healthy people across ages. It was with a sample-barcoded 5' primer and a J-beta primer mix that a second PCR of roughly 7 to 12 cycles was run. TCRdb passed the 5' RACE reads through MiXCR, listing each CDR3 protein once. The sample lists fewer than 1.5 million distinct CDR3 sequences, 42% seen once, with 7% to 9.5% in the top ten. The specimen sequenced was blood. Every receptor here comes from a woman in her late teens or twenties in good health.

This clonotype was detected once. The chain couples TRBV6-5 to TRBJ1-1; D might be TRBD1 (5 bases). Trimming pared 6 bases from V and 9 bases from J, leaving 11 bases between. Germline V gene sequence: CDR1 MNHEY, CDR2 SVGAGI. This CDR3 spans 11 amino acids. The CDR3 region is CASSSPGKAFF. CDR3 sequence (DNA): TGTGCCAGCAGCTCCCCAGGGAAAGCTTTCTTT.

The J gene is TRBJ2-3, the V gene TRBV3-1, with D possibly being TRBD2 (6 bases). V shed 4 bases and J shed 2 bases, with 13 bases lying between them. CDR3 length: 15 amino acids. Per germline, CDR1 LGHDT and CDR2 YNNKEL (reference sequence). CDR3 bases: TGTGCCAGCAGCCGTCAAAGGGACTTCACAGATACGCAGTATTTT. Translating it yields CASSRQRDFTDTQYF.

The V and J genes are TRBV7-3 and TRBJ1-2, with 7 bases identical to TRBD1. Germline lookup yields CDR1 SGHTA and CDR2 FQGTGA. CDR3 size: 15 residues. The V segment lost 5 bases and the J segment 4 bases; nucleotides outside the gene matches: 10. CDR3 in amino acids: CASSLSSGGGYGYTF. For the CDR3, the DNA is TGTGCCAGCAGCCTGAGCTCAGGGGGTGGCTATGGCTACACCTTC. Drawing the rest from reference TRBV7-3 and TRBJ1-2, the complete variable domain is GAGVSQTPSNKVTEKGKYVELRCDPISGHTALYWYRQSLGQGPEFLIYFQGTGAADDSGLPNDRFFAVRPEGSVSTLKIQRTERGDSAVYLCASSLSSGGGYGYTFGSGTRLTVV.

This clonotype was counted once. This chain links TRBV20-1 with TRBJ2-4; TRBD1 agrees at 7 bases. Gene TRBJ2-5 matches the end of the DNA better, so the J call may be wrong. Germline lookup yields CDR1 DFQATT and CDR2 SNEGSKA (reference sequence). The CDR3 spans 18 residues. In DNA form, the CDR3 reads TGCAGTGCTAGTTTTTTAGGGGTGACAGGGATGGTGGCGGAGACCCAGTACTTC. This sequence encodes CSASFLGVTGMVAETQYF.

This chain joins TRBV4-1 and TRBJ2-3; D might be TRBD1 (5 bases). Germline CDR1 and CDR2: MGHRA and YSYEKL. The CDR3 has 16 amino acids. Trimming took 1 base from V and 3 from J, leaving 14 bases between them. The CDR3, as DNA: TGCGCCAGCAGCCAAGGACAGTTTGAGAGGACAGATACGCAGTATTTT. This gives the protein CASSQGQFERTDTQYF.

This clonotype was counted a few times. The chain recombines TRBV3-1 with TRBJ1-6; D gene ambiguous. V was shortened by 6 bases and J by 10 bases, with 16 bases between the two germline ends. The CDR3 has 14 amino acids. From germline, CDR1 is LGHDT and CDR2 YNNKEL (reference sequence). The CDR3 loop is CASSQAGLESPLHF. Here the CDR3 DNA reads TGTGCCAGCAGTCAGGCGGGGTTGGAATCACCCCTCCACTTT.

This clonotype was observed a few times. CDR3 loop: CASTLTGSTDTQYF. Here the CDR3 DNA reads TGTGCCAGCACCCTGACAGGGAGCACAGATACGCAGTATTTT. The chain joins TRBV6-6 to TRBJ2-3, with 7 bases matching TRBD1. The CDR3 spans 14 residues. Germline V gives CDR1 MNHNY, CDR2 SVGAGI (reference sequence). The V segment lost 7 bases and the J segment 0 bases; nucleotides outside the gene matches: 4.

V is TRBV7-8 and J is TRBJ2-3; 9 bases match TRBD2. J lost 2 bases, V lost 5 bases, and 8 bases had no gene match. Per the germline V gene, CDR1 is SGHVS and CDR2 is FQNEAQ. The CDR3 contains 16 residues. For the CDR3, the DNA is TGTGCCAGCAGCCCCCGTTCTAGCGGGGTCACAGATACGCAGTATTTT. Translated, it gives CASSPRSSGVTDTQYF.

This chain uses TRBV2 with TRBJ2-7, with 10 bases matching TRBD2. The junction had 6 bases not matched to a gene; V was cut back by 4 bases and J by 0 bases. The germline CDR1 and CDR2 sequences are SNHLY and FYNNEI. The CDR3 length is 16 residues. The CDR3 here is CASSVPGTSDSYEQYF. In DNA, the CDR3 is TGTGCCAGCAGTGTCCCCGGGACTAGCGACTCCTACGAGCAGTACTTC.

The CDR3 DNA reads as TGTGCCAGCAGTGACCCCGGGACAGGGGGCCGGAACACTGAAGCTTTCTTT. It yields the protein CASSDPGTGGRNTEAFF. The rearrangement links TRBV6-1 to TRBJ1-1, with 12 bases that match TRBD1. The CDR3 extends over 17 amino acids. The J segment lost 1 base and the V segment lost 3 bases, leaving 6 bases of the junction unmatched. Germline V gene data show CDR1 as MNHNS and CDR2 as SASEGT.

The sample holds one count of this clonotype. It is unclear where the CDR3 begins or ends on the DNA, so no DNA is shown, and the CDR3 is as TCRdb lists it. This chain uses TRBV11-2 with TRBJ2-1; the D call of TRBD2 is as the table states it, not checked on the DNA. Germline CDR1 and CDR2: SGHAT and FQNNGV. Inclusive of both ends, the CDR3 amounts to 18 amino acids. CDR3 amino acids: CASSLSVVAGGAKDERFF.